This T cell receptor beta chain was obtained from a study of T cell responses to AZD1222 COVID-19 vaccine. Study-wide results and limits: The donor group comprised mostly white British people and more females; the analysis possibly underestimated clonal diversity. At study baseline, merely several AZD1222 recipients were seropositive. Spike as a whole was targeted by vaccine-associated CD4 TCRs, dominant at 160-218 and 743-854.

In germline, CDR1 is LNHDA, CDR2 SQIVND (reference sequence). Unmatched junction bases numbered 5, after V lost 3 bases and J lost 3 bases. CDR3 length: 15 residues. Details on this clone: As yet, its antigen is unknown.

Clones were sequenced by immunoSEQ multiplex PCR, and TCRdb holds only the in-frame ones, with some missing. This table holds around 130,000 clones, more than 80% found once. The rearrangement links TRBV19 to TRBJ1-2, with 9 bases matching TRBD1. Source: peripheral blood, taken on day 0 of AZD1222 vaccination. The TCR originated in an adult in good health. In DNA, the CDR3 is TGTGCCAGTAGTATGAGAAGACAGGGGGACTATGGCTACACCTTC. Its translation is CASSMRRQGDYGYTF.